This T cell receptor (beta chain) comes out of a study of vaccination effects on CD4 cells after COVID-19. Worth noting for this clone: Its antigen is not known.

Culture proceeded for 9 to 11 days, and CD4+ T cells were then isolated. According to PCR results, the person was infected with SARS-CoV-2 between March and December 2020. Each participant was given two doses of one vaccine (BNT162b2 or mRNA-1273). Study results and limitations: The study enrolled few convalescent patients and sampled no early post-infection timepoints. Marked clonal contraction was seen in infection- and vaccine-induced clones late after vaccination.

Profiled with immunoSEQ multiplex PCR; TCRdb holds only in-frame clones, not every one. The top ten hold about 6.4% of the sample, which has tens of thousands of clones, 75% seen once. V gave up 1 base and J gave up 7 bases; unmatched junction bases: 15. From germline, CDR1 is SGDLS and CDR2 YYNGEE. The CDR3 has 17 amino acids. Sequenced material: CD4+ T cells from PBMCs cultured without peptide, taken after COVID-19 vaccination. This receptor was obtained from a human donor who had a prior SARS-CoV-2 infection. The V gene is TRBV9, the J gene TRBJ2-7; 9 nucleotides line up with TRBD2. The CDR3 reads CASSVLASGKAPREQYF. In DNA, the CDR3 is TGTGCCAGCAGCGTACTAGCTAGCGGGAAGGCCCCTCGAGAGCAGTACTTC.